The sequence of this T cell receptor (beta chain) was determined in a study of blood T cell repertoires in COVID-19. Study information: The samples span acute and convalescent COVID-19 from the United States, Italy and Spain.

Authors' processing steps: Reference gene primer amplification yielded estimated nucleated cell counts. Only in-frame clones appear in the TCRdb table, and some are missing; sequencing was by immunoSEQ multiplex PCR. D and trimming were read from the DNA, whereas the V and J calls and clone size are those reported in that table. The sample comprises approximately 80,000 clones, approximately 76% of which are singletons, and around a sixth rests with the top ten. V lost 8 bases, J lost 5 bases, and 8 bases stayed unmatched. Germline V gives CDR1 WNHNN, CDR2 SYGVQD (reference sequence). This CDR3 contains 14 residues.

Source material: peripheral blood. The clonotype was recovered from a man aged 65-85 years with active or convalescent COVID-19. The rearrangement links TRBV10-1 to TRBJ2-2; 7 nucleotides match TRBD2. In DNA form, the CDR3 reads TGCGCCAGCGGCACTCTGCGGGGGACCGGGGAGCTGTTTTTT. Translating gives CASGTLRGTGELFF.